The clone carrying this T cell receptor (beta chain) was detected many times. Its antigen is not known. The sample belongs to a study of T cells in Graves' hyperthyroidism and ophthalmopathy. Points from the study as a whole: Median prediction lead before ophthalmopathy onset was six to eight months with the model.

Germline CDR1 is SGHRS and CDR2 is YFSETQ. The CDR3 extends over 15 amino acids. V lost 2 bases, J lost 5 bases, and 16 bases lay in between. There were TCR beta CDR3 regions amplified from RNA transcripts. HTBI primers were employed in a first-round RT-PCR of the TCR CDR3. Via MiXCR, TCRdb re-called the multiplex PCR reads, giving one row per CDR3 protein. Here the sample spans some 360,000 distinct CDR3 sequences, about a sixth being singletons. The J gene is TRBJ1-2, the V gene TRBV5-1, with D possibly TRBD1 on 5 matching bases. The source is a woman aged 40 to 50 with Graves' ophthalmopathy. The sequenced sample was blood. CDR3 nucleotides: TGCGCCAGCAGCTTCGCGGGGGGACTGACGTATGGCTACACCTTC. This encodes CASSFAGGLTYGYTF.